This TCR beta chain was captured by sequencing in a study of blood T cell repertoires in COVID-19 (dated by TCRdb to the early 2020s). Regarding the research as a whole: Samples covering the acute and convalescent phases of COVID-19 were provided by collaborators in the United States, Italy and Spain. The prospective study material was composed of cDNA or gDNA derived from T cells, B-cell-depleted T cells, or PBMCs. The dataset comprised deeply sampled blood TCRbeta repertoires from subjects exposed to, actively infected with, or recovered from COVID-19. The repertoires were made available in a free public database intended to serve as a resource for research on the immune response to SARS-CoV-2. The samples were drawn from the first 160 participants of the ongoing ImmuneRACE study and from under 1,500 subjects provided by 6 global collaborators. A de-identified subject ID, COVID-19 status, age in years and sex were almost always included in the sample metadata. Where available, HLA class I and class II types were obtained from metadata supplied by the sample provider rather than from assay-based typing. Broader findings and caveats from the paper: Clinical and demographic metadata were provided uncurated, with the amount varying by source and participant.

The CDR3 covers 11 residues, taking in both the cysteine and the phenylalanine. The kept DNA is CDR3 alone, 33 bases in frame from the first base. Based on the germline V gene, the CDR1 and CDR2 sequences are ENHRY and SYGVKD. V and J are truncated by 5 bases and 6 bases respectively, leaving an intervening sequence of 6 bases. Points on this clone: Its specific antigen is unknown. No base-level quality is on record; no much larger clone is a single base apart.

TCRbeta CDR3 regions were amplified from genomic DNA by means of the immunoSEQ Assay, a bias-controlled multiplex PCR. In the original analysis: Within the assay, amplification of reference gene primers was used to estimate how many nucleated cells each sample contained. To quantify the absolute abundance of each unique TCRbeta CDR3 rearrangement, sequence reads were collapsed and filtered. For each sample, productive Simpson clonality was calculated as the square root of Simpson's diversity index across productive rearrangements. TCRdb's version of the immuneACCESS table is confined to in-frame rearrangements and falls short of the full clone set. An unresolved V gene accounts for under half of the shortfall where checked; the remainder is of unknown origin. V and J calls and clone size follow that table, whereas D and trimming were derived from the DNA. For this sample there are 190,000 or so clones; 78% appear just once. The ten most abundant clones make up 2.5% to 3.5% of the sample.

The collaborating institutions used their own protocols to collect whole blood in K2EDTA tubes. For TCRbeta analysis, collaborator samples were shipped as frozen whole blood, as isolated PBMCs, or as DNA extracted from either sample type. The origin of this receptor is a woman older than 75 with active or convalescent COVID-19. The sequenced sample consisted of peripheral blood. In this chain, TRBV10-3 is recombined with TRBJ2-3; no D segment can be confidently identified. The CDR3 protein is CAISSRDTQYF. The nucleotide sequence is given as TGTGCCATCAGTTCTCGGGATACGCAGTATTTT.